This T cell receptor beta chain was retrieved from a study of cytomegalovirus exposure and HLA in healthy donors. 60 Vbeta and 13 Jbeta primers were used in PCR. Authors' processing steps: Approximately 11 million shared chains were among tens of millions of unique TCR beta chains counted in a later analysis. This table comes from immunoSEQ multiplex PCR, and its TCRdb copy is limited to in-frame clones, with some not included. V, J and clone size reflect that table, while D and trimming were determined from the DNA. The data hold about 130,000 clones, with around 78% observed a single time. The donors comprised healthy bone marrow donors. The sequence came from a woman aged 45-65 years in good health and CMV-seronegative. The sequencing input was PBMCs.

The CDR3 loop reads CASSLDGGVTYEQYF. Written as DNA, the CDR3 is TGTGCCAGCAGCTTAGACGGCGGGGTTACCTACGAGCAGTACTTC. The chain uses TRBV7-3 and TRBJ2-7; possibly TRBD2 for D (6 bases). The CDR3 extends over 15 amino acids. Between the trimmed V and J ends, which lost 2 bases and 2 bases, there was a span of 13 bases. Germline CDR1 is SGHTA and CDR2 is FQGTGA.